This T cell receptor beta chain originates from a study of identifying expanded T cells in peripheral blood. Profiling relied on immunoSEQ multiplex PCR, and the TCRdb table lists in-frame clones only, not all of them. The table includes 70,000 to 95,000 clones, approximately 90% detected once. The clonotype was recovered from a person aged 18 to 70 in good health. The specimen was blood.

CDR3 in amino acids: CSVERAMGGSYEQYF. The CDR3 coding sequence is TGCAGCGTTGAACGGGCCATGGGGGGTTCCTACGAGCAGTACTTC. The V and J genes are TRBV29-1 and TRBJ2-7; a weak D match, TRBD2 (6 bases). This CDR3 is built from 15 residues. CDR1 is SQVTM and CDR2 is ANQGSEA in the germline V gene. Trimming left V 2 bases short and J 1 base short, with 15 bases between.